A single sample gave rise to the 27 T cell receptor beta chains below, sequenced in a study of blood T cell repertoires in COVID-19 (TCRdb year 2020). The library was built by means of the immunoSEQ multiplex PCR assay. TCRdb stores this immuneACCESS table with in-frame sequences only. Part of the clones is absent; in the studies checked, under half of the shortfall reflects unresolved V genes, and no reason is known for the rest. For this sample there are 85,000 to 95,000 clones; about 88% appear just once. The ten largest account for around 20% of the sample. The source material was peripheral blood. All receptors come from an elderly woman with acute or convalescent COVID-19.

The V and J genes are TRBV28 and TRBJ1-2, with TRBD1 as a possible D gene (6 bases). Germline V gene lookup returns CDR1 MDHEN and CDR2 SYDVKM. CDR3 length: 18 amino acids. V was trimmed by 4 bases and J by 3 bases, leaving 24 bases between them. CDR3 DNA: TGTGCCAGCAGTTCTCTACAGGGTCTTCGTTCCCCGGACTATGGCTACACCTTC. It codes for CASSSLQGLRSPDYGYTF.

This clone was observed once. The CDR3: CASSLASSGGANEQFF. CDR3 bases: TGTGCCAGCAGCTTAGCCTCTAGCGGGGGGGCCAATGAGCAGTTCTTC. The rearrangement uses TRBV7-2 and TRBJ2-1, with 12 bases aligning to TRBD2. Germline V gene data show CDR1 as SGHTA and CDR2 as FQGNSA. V shed 0 bases, J shed 6 bases, and the junction held 3 bases outside the gene matches. This CDR3 has 16 amino acids.

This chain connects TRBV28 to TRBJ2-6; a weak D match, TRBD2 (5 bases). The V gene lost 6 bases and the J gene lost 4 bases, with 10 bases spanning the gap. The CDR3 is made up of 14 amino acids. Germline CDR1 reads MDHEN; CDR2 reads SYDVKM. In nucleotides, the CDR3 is TGTGCCAGCAGCCCCCGGGGAGGGGCCAACGTCCTGACTTTC. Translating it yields CASSPRGGANVLTF.

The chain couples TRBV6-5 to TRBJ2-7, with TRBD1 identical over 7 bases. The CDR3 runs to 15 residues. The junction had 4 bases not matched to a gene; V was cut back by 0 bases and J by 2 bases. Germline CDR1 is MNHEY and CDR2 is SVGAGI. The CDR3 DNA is TGTGCCAGCAGTTACTCGGGGACAGCCCCCTACGAGCAGTACTTC. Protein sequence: CASSYSGTAPYEQYF.

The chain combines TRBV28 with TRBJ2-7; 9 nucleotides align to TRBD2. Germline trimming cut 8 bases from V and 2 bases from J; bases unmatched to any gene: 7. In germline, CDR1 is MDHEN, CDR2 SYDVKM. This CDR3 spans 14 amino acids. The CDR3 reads CASGSGGSTYEQYF. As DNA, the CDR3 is TGTGCCAGCGGGAGCGGGGGGTCCACCTACGAGCAGTACTTC. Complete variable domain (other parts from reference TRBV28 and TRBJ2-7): DVKVTQSSRYLVKRTGEKVFLECVQDMDHENMFWYRQDPGLGLRLIYFSYDVKMKEKGDIPEGYSVSREKKERFSLILESASTNQTSMYLCASGSGGSTYEQYFGPGTRLTVT.

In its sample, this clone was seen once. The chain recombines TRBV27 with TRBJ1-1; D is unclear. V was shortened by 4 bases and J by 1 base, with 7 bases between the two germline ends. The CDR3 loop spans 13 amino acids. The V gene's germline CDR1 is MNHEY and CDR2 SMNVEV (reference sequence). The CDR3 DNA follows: TGTGCCAGCAGTTCGTTCTGGAACACTGAAGCTTTCTTT. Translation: CASSSFWNTEAFF.

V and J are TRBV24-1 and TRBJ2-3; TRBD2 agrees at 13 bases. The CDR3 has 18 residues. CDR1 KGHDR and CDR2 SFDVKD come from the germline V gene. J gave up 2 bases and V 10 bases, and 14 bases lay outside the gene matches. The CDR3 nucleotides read TGTGCCACTAGCGGACTAGCGGGGGCTACGCACTCCACAGATACGCAGTATTTT. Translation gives CATSGLAGATHSTDTQYF.

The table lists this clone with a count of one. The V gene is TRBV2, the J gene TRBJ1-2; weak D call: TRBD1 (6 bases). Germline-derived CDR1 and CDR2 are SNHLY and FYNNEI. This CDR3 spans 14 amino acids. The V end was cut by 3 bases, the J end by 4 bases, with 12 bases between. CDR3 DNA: TGTGCCAGCAGTGAGGCGGGGGGGCCCTATGGCTACACCTTC. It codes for CASSEAGGPYGYTF.

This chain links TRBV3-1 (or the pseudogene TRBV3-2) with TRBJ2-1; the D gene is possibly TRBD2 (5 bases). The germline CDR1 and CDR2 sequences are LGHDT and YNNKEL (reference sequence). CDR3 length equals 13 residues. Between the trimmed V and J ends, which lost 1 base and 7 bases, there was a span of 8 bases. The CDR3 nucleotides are TGTGCCAGCAGCCAAGTGCCGGGGAATGAGCAGTTCTTC. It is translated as CASSQVPGNEQFF.

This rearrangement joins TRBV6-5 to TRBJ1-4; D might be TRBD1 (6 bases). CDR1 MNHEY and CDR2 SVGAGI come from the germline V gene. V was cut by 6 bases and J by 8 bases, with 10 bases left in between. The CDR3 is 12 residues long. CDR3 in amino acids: CASRRQGEKLFF. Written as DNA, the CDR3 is TGTGCCAGCAGACGCCAGGGGGAAAAACTGTTTTTT.

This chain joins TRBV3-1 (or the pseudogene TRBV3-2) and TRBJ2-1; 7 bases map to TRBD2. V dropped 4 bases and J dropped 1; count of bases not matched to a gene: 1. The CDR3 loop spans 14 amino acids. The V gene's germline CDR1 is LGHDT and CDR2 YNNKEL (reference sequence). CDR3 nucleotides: TGTGCCAGCAGCCGGGGGGGTTCCTACAATGAGCAGTTCTTC. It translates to CASSRGGSYNEQFF.

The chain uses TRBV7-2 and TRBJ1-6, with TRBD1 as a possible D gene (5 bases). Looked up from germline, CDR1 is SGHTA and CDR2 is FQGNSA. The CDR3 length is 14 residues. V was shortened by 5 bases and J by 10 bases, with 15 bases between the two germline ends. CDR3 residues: CASSGVGGKSPLHF. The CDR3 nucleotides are TGTGCCAGCAGCGGGGTTGGGGGGAAATCACCCCTCCACTTT.

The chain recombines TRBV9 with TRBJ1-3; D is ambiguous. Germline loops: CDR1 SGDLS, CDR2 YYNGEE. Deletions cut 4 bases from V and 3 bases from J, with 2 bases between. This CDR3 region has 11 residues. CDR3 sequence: CASSRGNTIYF. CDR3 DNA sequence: TGTGCCAGCAGCCGTGGAAACACCATATATTTT.

CDR3 nucleotide sequence: TGTGCCAGCAGTGATAGGGGGTACACTGAAGCTTTCTTT. Its protein product is CASSDRGYTEAFF. The V and J genes are TRBV2 and TRBJ1-1; weak D call: TRBD1 (6 bases). The ends were cut back, 3 bases at V and 3 bases at J, with 8 bases in the middle. In germline, CDR1 is SNHLY, CDR2 FYNNEI. There are 13 residues in the CDR3.

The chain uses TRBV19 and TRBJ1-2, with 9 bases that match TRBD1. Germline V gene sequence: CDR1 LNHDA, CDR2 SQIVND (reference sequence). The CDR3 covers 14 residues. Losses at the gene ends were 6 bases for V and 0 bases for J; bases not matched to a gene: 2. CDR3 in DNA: TGTGCCAGTAGCCGGACAGGGGCTAACTATGGCTACACCTTC. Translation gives CASSRTGANYGYTF.

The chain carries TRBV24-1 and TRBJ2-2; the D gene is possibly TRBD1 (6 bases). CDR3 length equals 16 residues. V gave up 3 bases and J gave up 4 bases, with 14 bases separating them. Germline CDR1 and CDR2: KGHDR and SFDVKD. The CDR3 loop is CATSDGGRVRTGELFF. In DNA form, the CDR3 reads TGTGCCACCAGTGATGGGGGCAGGGTTCGCACCGGGGAGCTGTTTTTT.

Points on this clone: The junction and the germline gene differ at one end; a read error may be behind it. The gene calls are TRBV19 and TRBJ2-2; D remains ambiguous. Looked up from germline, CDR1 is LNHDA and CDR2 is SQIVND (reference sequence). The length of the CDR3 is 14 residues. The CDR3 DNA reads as TGTGCCAGTAGAATAGGGCCGAACACCGGGGAGCTGTTTTTT. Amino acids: CASRIGPNTGELFF.

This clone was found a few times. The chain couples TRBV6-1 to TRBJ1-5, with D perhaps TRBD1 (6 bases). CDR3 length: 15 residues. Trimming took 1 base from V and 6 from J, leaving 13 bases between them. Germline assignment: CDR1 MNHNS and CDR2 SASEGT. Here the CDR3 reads CASSEVGGAGQPQHF. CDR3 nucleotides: TGTGCCAGCAGTGAAGTGGGGGGGGCGGGTCAGCCCCAGCATTTT.

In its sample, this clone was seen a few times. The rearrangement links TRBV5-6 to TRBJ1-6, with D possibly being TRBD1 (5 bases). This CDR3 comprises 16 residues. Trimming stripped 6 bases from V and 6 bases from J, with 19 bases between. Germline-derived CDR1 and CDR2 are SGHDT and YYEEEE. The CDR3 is CASNQPGNRINSPLHF. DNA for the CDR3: TGTGCCAGCAACCAACCCGGTAACAGGATTAATTCACCCCTCCACTTT.

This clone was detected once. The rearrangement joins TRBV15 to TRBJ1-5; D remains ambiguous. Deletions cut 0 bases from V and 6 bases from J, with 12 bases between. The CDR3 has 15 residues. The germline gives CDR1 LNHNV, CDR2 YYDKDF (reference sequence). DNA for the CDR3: TGTGCCACCAGCAGAGATCTAGGGCTAGCTCAGCCCCAGCATTTT. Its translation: CATSRDLGLAQPQHF.

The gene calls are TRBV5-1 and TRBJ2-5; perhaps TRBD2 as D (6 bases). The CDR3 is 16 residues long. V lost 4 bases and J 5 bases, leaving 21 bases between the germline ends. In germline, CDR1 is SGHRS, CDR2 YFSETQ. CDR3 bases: TGCGCCAGCAGCCAAGGACTCGGGACTGCAAGGGAGACCCAGTACTTC. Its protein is CASSQGLGTARETQYF.

Written as DNA, the CDR3 is TGCAGTGCTAGGGTGGGCTCCGGCTACACCTTC. Protein sequence: CSARVGSGYTF. The genes are TRBV20-1 and TRBJ1-2; no firm D call. CDR1 and CDR2 (germline): DFQATT, SNEGSKA (reference sequence). V was trimmed by 3 bases and J by 8 bases, leaving 10 bases between them. This CDR3 has 11 amino acids.

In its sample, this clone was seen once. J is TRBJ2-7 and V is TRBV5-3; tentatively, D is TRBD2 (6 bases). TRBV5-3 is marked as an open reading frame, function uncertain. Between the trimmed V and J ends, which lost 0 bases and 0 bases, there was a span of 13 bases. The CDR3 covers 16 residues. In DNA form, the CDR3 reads TGTGCCAGAAGCTTGGCCGCGGAGGGTTACTCCTACGAGCAGTACTTC. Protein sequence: CARSLAAEGYSYEQYF.

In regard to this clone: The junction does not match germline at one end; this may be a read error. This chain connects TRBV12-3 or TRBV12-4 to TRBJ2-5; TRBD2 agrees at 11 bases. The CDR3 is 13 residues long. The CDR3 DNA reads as TGTGCCAGCACTTTAGCGGGGGGGCGGGTCCAGTACTTC. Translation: CASTLAGGRVQYF.

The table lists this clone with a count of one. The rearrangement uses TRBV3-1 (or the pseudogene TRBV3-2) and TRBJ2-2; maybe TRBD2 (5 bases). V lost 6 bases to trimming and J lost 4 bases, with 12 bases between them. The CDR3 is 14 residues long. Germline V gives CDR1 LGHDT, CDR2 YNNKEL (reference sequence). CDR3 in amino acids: CASSLTGSTGELFF. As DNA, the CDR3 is TGTGCCAGCAGTCTAACGGGGTCCACCGGGGAGCTGTTTTTT.

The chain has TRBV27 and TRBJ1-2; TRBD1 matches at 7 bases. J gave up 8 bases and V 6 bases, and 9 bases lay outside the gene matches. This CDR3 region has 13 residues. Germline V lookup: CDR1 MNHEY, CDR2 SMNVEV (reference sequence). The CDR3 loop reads CASRAGQSPGYTF. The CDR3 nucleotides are TGTGCCAGCAGGGCGGGACAGAGTCCCGGCTACACCTTC.

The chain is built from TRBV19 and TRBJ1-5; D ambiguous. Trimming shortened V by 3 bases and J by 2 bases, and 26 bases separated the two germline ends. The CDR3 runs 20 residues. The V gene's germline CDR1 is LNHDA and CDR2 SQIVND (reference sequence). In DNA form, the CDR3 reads TGTGCCAGTAGTATTGGGGAGGGTTTCGGGAGTAGGACTCGCAATCAGCCCCAGCATTTT. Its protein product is CASSIGEGFGSRTRNQPQHF.